This T cell receptor beta chain was profiled in a study of molecular identifiers for immune sequencing clone quantification. As for the study in general: Replicate runs used RNA from around 18,000 or 91,000 naive CD8 cells, which was split five ways into aliquots, and four of those aliquots were then sequenced.

Trimming shortened V by 8 bases and J by 3 bases, and 11 bases separated the two germline ends. CDR3 length: 12 amino acids. Naive CD8 sequencing libraries were generated from roughly 18,000 to 920,000 sorted cells, with 10%, 30% or 50% RNA as input. The authors gated naive CD8 T cells as CD8+CD4-CCR7+CD45RA+ for sorting. MiXCR was run by TCRdb on the PCR reads, yielding one entry per CDR3 protein. This table holds under 650,000 distinct CDR3 sequences, 15% to 20% found once. The sequence was collected from a human donor in good health. Some libraries in this study had Jurkat cell RNA spiked in. The gene calls are TRBV5-3 and TRBJ1-1; no definite D call. Being an ORF, TRBV5-3 has a function that is uncertain. Source material: naive CD8+ T cells from blood, with Jurkat cell RNA spiked in. Subset specified: FACS-sorted CD8+CD4-CCR7+CD45RA+ naive T cells. CDR3 protein: CASRLGYTEAFF. The DNA for the CDR3 is TGTGCCAGCCGCTTAGGATACACTGAAGCTTTCTTT.